The 25 T cell receptor beta chains below come from one sample, sequenced in a study of technical replicates of blood from a few donors. Some clones are missing from TCRdb's copy, which holds only in-frame ones; the method was immunoSEQ multiplex PCR. The sample has about 66,000 clones, 95% to 97% seen once; the top ten hold about 0.24%. Input material: T cells isolated from PBMCs. The receptors stem from a human donor in good health.

This chain joins TRBV5-1 and TRBJ1-1; no clear D. V was pared by 2 bases and J by 1 base, with 3 bases between. CDR3 size: 12 residues. Germline V gives CDR1 SGHRS, CDR2 YFSETQ. CDR3: CASSFQNTEAFF. The CDR3 DNA reads as TGCGCCAGCAGCTTTCAGAACACTGAAGCTTTCTTT.

This sequence joins TRBV6-1 and TRBJ2-7; D is undetermined. The CDR3 has 11 amino acids. Trimming took 3 bases from V and 5 from J, leaving 5 bases between them. CDR1 and CDR2 (germline): MNHNS, SASEGT. CDR3 amino acids: CASSDYHEQYF. CDR3 DNA: TGTGCCAGCAGTGACTACCACGAGCAGTACTTC.

The chain uses TRBV27 and TRBJ1-1, with D possibly being TRBD1 (6 bases). The CDR3 spans 13 residues. Trimming shortened V by 6 bases and J by 1 base, and 9 bases separated the two germline ends. Per the germline V gene, CDR1 is MNHEY and CDR2 is SMNVEV (reference sequence). This chain's CDR3 is CASSLTGNTEAFF. CDR3 in DNA: TGTGCCAGCAGCCTGACAGGGAACACTGAAGCTTTCTTT.

The chain links TRBV6-6 to TRBJ2-1; D is uncertain. The CDR3 totals 15 residues. Germline-derived CDR1 and CDR2 are MNHNY and SVGAGI (reference sequence). Trimming took 0 bases from V and 0 from J, leaving 6 bases between them. CDR3 nucleotides: TGTGCCAGCAGTTACTCATATAGCTCCTACAATGAGCAGTTCTTC. This translates into CASSYSYSSYNEQFF.

The chain is built from TRBV5-6 and TRBJ2-5; the match to TRBD2 covers 13 bases. V was clipped by 6 bases and J by 4 bases; unmatched bases: 12. The CDR3 runs 17 residues. Germline CDR1 SGHDT, CDR2 YYEEEE. CDR3 sequence reads: CASTLSGLAGDRETQYF. The CDR3 bases are TGTGCCAGCACTTTAAGCGGACTAGCGGGAGACCGAGAGACCCAGTACTTC.

The chain has TRBV30 and TRBJ1-4, with a tentative D call TRBD1 (6 bases). This CDR3 has 15 amino acids. Trimming stripped 1 base from V and 0 bases from J, with 9 bases between. Germline V gene data show CDR1 as GTSNPN and CDR2 as SVGIG (reference sequence). CDR3 in DNA: TGTGCCTGGAGTGCGGGACACTCAACTAATGAAAAACTGTTTTTT. This translates into CAWSAGHSTNEKLFF.

A single count supports this clone. The chain has TRBV9 and TRBJ2-3; 14 nucleotides match TRBD2. Germline V gene data show CDR1 as SGDLS and CDR2 as YYNGEE. The V segment lost 2 bases and the J segment 3 bases; nucleotides outside the gene matches: 5. The CDR3 totals 17 residues. CDR3 sequence reads: CASSVTSGRALTDTQYF. CDR3 nucleotide sequence: TGTGCCAGCAGCGTGACTAGCGGGAGGGCTTTGACAGATACGCAGTATTTT. Supplemented by reference TRBV9 and TRBJ2-3, the full variable domain reads DSGVTQTPKHLITATGQRVTLRCSPRSGDLSVYWYQQSLDQGLQFLIQYYNGEERAKGNILERFSAQQFPDLHSELNLSSLELGDSALYFCASSVTSGRALTDTQYFGPGTRLTVL.

The genes are TRBV7-6 and TRBJ2-3; TRBD2 might be the D (5 bases). The V and J ends lost 1 base and 3 bases respectively, with 17 bases between them. The CDR3 has 17 amino acids. Germline assignment: CDR1 SGHVS and CDR2 FNYEAQ. CDR3 sequence reads: CASSLGPGRLPTDTQYF. DNA of the CDR3: TGTGCCAGCAGCTTAGGTCCCGGACGACTACCGACAGATACGCAGTATTTT.

The chain is built from TRBV5-4 and TRBJ2-2; 7 positions match TRBD2. The CDR3 runs 14 residues. V lost 2 bases and J lost 6; bases outside the gene matches: 4. In germline, CDR1 is SGHNT, CDR2 YYREEE (reference sequence). The chain's CDR3 is CASSFWGGSGELFF. The CDR3 nucleotides read TGTGCCAGCAGCTTTTGGGGGGGGTCCGGGGAGCTGTTTTTT.

V gene TRBV7-8 combines with J gene TRBJ2-3; D call uncertain. CDR1 SGHVS and CDR2 FQNEAQ come from the germline V gene. The V gene lost 5 bases and the J gene lost 4 bases, with 10 bases spanning the gap. The CDR3 has 13 residues. DNA of the CDR3: TGTGCCAGCAGCCCCGCCTATGCAGATACGCAGTATTTT. This sequence encodes CASSPAYADTQYF.

This clone appeared once. This chain links TRBV13 with TRBJ2-7; 8 nucleotides align to TRBD2. J lost 2 bases, V lost 0 bases, and 3 bases had no gene match. The germline V gene has CDR1 PRHDT and CDR2 FYEKMQ (reference sequence). The CDR3 runs 15 residues. The CDR3 nucleotides are TGTGCCAGCAGCTTAGGTACTAGCGGAGCCTACGAGCAGTACTTC. Translation: CASSLGTSGAYEQYF.

The V call is TRBV9, the J call TRBJ2-7; D might be TRBD1 (7 bases). Germline V lookup: CDR1 SGDLS, CDR2 YYNGEE. CDR3 length: 17 residues. Deletions cut 5 bases from V and 0 bases from J, with 21 bases between. The CDR3 sequence: CASRRDVGTDLSYEQYF. DNA for the CDR3: TGTGCCAGCAGGCGGGACGTTGGGACAGATCTCTCCTACGAGCAGTACTTC.

The rearrangement joins TRBV5-1 to TRBJ2-5; weak D call: TRBD1 (5 bases). Germline V gene lookup returns CDR1 SGHRS and CDR2 YFSETQ. The ends were cut back, 3 bases at V and 1 base at J, with 10 bases in the middle. The CDR3 length is 14 residues. CDR3 in DNA: TGCGCCAGCAGCTCGACAGCAACCCAAGAGACCCAGTACTTC. Its protein is CASSSTATQETQYF.

J is TRBJ2-3 and V is TRBV7-3, with 9 bases matching TRBD2. V lost 4 bases and J lost 5; bases outside the gene matches: 7. The length of the CDR3 is 15 residues. In germline, CDR1 is SGHTA, CDR2 FQGTGA. CDR3 loop: CASSSTSGYQDTQYF. The CDR3 region has the DNA TGTGCCAGCAGCTCGACTAGCGGCTATCAAGATACGCAGTATTTT.

The rearrangement joins TRBV6-5 to TRBJ1-2; TRBD1 agrees at 9 bases. CDR3 length: 15 amino acids. The germline V gene has CDR1 MNHEY and CDR2 SVGAGI. V lost 2 bases and J lost 4; bases outside the gene matches: 5. The CDR3 sequence is CASSYAGTGTYGYTF. CDR3 bases: TGTGCCAGCAGTTACGCCGGGACAGGGACCTATGGCTACACCTTC.

The rearrangement links TRBV7-3 to TRBJ1-2, with D unresolved. Germline V gene sequence: CDR1 SGHTA, CDR2 FQGTGA. Trimming left V 3 bases short and J 6 bases short, with 14 bases between. This CDR3 comprises 14 residues. For the CDR3, the DNA is TGTGCCAGCAGCTTTTCCGGTCCCGCAAATGGCTACACCTTC. Amino acid sequence: CASSFSGPANGYTF.

The V gene is TRBV7-3, the J gene TRBJ2-2, with 11 positions matching TRBD2. The length of the CDR3 is 15 residues. Germline values: CDR1 SGHTA, CDR2 FQGTGA. V trimming: 6 bases; J trimming: 7 bases; junction bases outside the gene matches: 7. CDR3 region: CASSLMTSGNGELFF. For the CDR3, the DNA is TGTGCCAGCAGTCTGATGACTAGCGGGAACGGGGAGCTGTTTTTT.

This chain joins TRBV11-1 and TRBJ2-7; TRBD2 aligns across 10 bases. Trimming removed 5 bases from V and 3 bases from J; junction bases left unmatched: 10. The germline V gene has CDR1 SGHAT and CDR2 FQDESV (reference sequence). The length of the CDR3 is 16 residues. The CDR3 nucleotides read TGTGCCAGCAGCCCGGTGGGACTAGCGTTTAACTACGAGCAGTACTTC. Translation: CASSPVGLAFNYEQYF.

This clone was seen only once. The chain recombines TRBV4-3 with TRBJ2-4, with D maybe TRBD1 (6 bases). The CDR3 covers 17 residues. From germline, CDR1 is LGHNA and CDR2 YSLEER. V lost 0 bases and J lost 0, with 12 bases in between. The CDR3 DNA is TGCGCCAGCAGCCAAGATCAACAGGGCCAAGCCAAAAACATTCAGTACTTC. Translating it yields CASSQDQQGQAKNIQYF.

This sequence joins TRBV5-5 and TRBJ1-4, with TRBD1 matching 8 bases. J was trimmed by 8 bases and V by 0 bases; bases with no gene match: 6. CDR3 size: 15 residues. Germline V gene lookup returns CDR1 SGHKS and CDR2 YYEKEE (reference sequence). In DNA form, the CDR3 reads TGTGCCAGCAGCTTGGACGGACAGGGAGGCGAAAAACTGTTTTTT. This sequence encodes CASSLDGQGGEKLFF.

The chain links TRBV6-5 to TRBJ2-4; D is unresolved. In germline, CDR1 is MNHEY, CDR2 SVGAGI. V dropped 6 bases and J dropped 1 base, with 13 bases sitting between them. The CDR3 loop spans 15 amino acids. The CDR3 DNA reads as TGTGCCAGCAGGGGCAGTCTTGGGGCCAAAAACATTCAGTACTTC. Protein sequence: CASRGSLGAKNIQYF.

The rearrangement joins TRBV7-2 to TRBJ1-2; 7 bases match TRBD1. Unmatched junction bases numbered 6, after V lost 4 bases and J lost 4 bases. Per germline, CDR1 SGHTA and CDR2 FQGNSA. The CDR3 has 14 residues. The CDR3 is CASSSSGTAYGYTF. Written as DNA, the CDR3 is TGTGCCAGCAGCTCCTCCGGGACAGCCTATGGCTACACCTTC.

The chain links TRBV28 to TRBJ1-1; maybe TRBD1 (6 bases). The CDR3 has 13 residues. The germline CDR1 and CDR2 sequences are MDHEN and SYDVKM. V was clipped by 6 bases and J by 1 base, with 9 bases between them. For the CDR3, the DNA is TGTGCCAGCAGGGGGGCAGAGAACACTGAAGCTTTCTTT. It yields the protein CASRGAENTEAFF.

This chain links TRBV7-8 with TRBJ2-1; 8 nucleotides line up with TRBD1. After removal of 2 bases from V and 8 bases from J, the junction contained 11 bases not matched to a gene. Looked up from germline, CDR1 is SGHVS and CDR2 is FQNEAQ. This CDR3 contains 16 residues. Here the CDR3 reads CASSLIRTGRVHEQFF. The CDR3 DNA sequence: TGTGCCAGCAGCTTAATTAGGACAGGGCGTGTCCATGAGCAGTTCTTC.

The chain uses TRBV19 and TRBJ2-1, with a possible D match to TRBD2 (6 bases). Looked up from germline, CDR1 is LNHDA and CDR2 is SQIVND (reference sequence). The V and J ends lost 5 bases and 13 bases respectively, with 12 bases between them. The CDR3 length is 11 residues. The CDR3 sequence is CASSRDFTQFF. The CDR3 DNA is TGTGCCAGTAGTCGGGACTTCACACAGTTCTTC.